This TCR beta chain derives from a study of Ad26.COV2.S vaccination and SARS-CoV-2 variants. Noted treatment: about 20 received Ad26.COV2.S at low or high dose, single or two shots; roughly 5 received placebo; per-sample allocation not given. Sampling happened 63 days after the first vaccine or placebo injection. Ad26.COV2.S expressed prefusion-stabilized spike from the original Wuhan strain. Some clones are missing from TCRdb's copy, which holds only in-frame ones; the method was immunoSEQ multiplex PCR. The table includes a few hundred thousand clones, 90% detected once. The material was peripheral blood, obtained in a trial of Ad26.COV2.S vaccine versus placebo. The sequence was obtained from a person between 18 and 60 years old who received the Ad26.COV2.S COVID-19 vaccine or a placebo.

CDR3 residues: CASRMTVLGPSFGYTF. The CDR3 DNA reads TGTGCCAGCAGAATGACCGTATTAGGGCCCAGTTTTGGCTACACCTTC. This chain links TRBV7-2 with TRBJ1-2, with D hard to call. The CDR3 sequence is 16 residues long. The ends were cut back, 6 bases at V and 7 bases at J, with 24 bases in the middle. Per germline, CDR1 SGHTA and CDR2 FQGNSA.